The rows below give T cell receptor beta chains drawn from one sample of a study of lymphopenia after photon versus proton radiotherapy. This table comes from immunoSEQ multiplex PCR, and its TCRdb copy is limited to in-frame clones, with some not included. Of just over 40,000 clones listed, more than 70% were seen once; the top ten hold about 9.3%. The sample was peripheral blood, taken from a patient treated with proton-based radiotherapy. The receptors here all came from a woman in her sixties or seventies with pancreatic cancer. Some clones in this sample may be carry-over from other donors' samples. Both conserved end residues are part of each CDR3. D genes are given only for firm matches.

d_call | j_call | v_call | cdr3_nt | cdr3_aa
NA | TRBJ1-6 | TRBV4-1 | TGCGCCAGCAGCCAAGATGTAGCACGTACCTATAATTCACCCCTCCACTTT | CASSQDVARTYNSPLHF
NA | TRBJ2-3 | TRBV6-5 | TGTGCCAGCACCCCCACGGGACCGGCAGATACGCAGTATTTT | CASTPTGPADTQYF
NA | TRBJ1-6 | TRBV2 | TGTGCCAGCAGTGATTCTGGATGGGGTTCACCCCTCCACTTT | CASSDSGWGSPLHF
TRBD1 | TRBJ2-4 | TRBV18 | TGTGCCAGCTCACCAGGGACAGGGGGAGCCAAAAACATTCAGTACTTC | CASSPGTGGAKNIQYF
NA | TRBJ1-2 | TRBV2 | TGTGCCAGCAGTGAAACCTGGCAAGGCTACACCTTC | CASSETWQGYTF
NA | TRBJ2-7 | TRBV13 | TGTGCCAGCAGCTTAGAAGCTCGCGAGCAGTACTTC | CASSLEAREQYF
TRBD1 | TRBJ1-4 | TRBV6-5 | TGTGCCAGCAGTCCGGGACAGGCAACTAATGAAAAACTGTTTTTT | CASSPGQATNEKLFF
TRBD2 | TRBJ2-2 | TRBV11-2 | TGTGCCAGCAGCTTGAGCGGGAGATTGGCCGGGGAGCTGTTTTTT | CASSLSGRLAGELFF
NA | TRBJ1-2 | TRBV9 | TGTGCCAGCAGCCCGGGGACTGAGTATGGCTACACCTTC | CASSPGTEYGYTF
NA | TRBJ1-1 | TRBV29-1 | TGCAGCGTTGACCTTACGGGAGCTGAAGCTTTCTTT | CSVDLTGAEAFF